This is a list of T cell receptor beta chains from one sample in a study of regulatory T cells in long-lasting Graves disease. TCRdb called the multiplex PCR reads again in MiXCR, with one record for every CDR3 protein. The sample records around 450,000 distinct CDR3 sequences, 20% to 25% being singletons. The sample in question was peripheral blood mononuclear cells (PBMCs), obtained when the disease was refractory, from a patient treated with antithyroid drugs. These receptors were obtained from a female donor with Graves disease. The CDR3 runs from the conserved cysteine through the conserved F or W. Fields, in order: clone size, J gene, V gene, D gene, CDR3 DNA, CDR3 protein. The D gene is left open where the match is weak. The size field is filled for only some rows; it gives once, few, many or a size class.

- | TRBJ2-2 | TRBV19 | TRBD2 | TGTGCCAGTAGGTGGCTAGCGGAGCAATCGAACACCGGGGAGCTGTTTTTT | CASRWLAEQSNTGELFF
many | TRBJ2-7 | TRBV28 | - | TGTGCCAGCAGTCCAACAACTTTCCCGGGACTCTCAATTACCTACGAGCAGTACTTC | CASSPTTFPGLSITYEQYF
- | TRBJ1-1 | TRBV19 | - | TGTGCCAGTAGTATTCTCCCCCCTCTTGGAGGGACTGAAGCTTTCTTT | CASSILPPLGGTEAFF
- | TRBJ2-1 | TRBV11-2 | - | TGTGCCAGCAGCTTAGTTAGTTTGCGTAGCTCCTACAATGAGCAGTTCTTC | CASSLVSLRSSYNEQFF
many | TRBJ1-2 | TRBV28 | - | TGTGGTCTCGCCTATGGCTACACCTTC | CGLAYGYTF
few | TRBJ1-5 | TRBV4-1 | - | TGCGCCAGCAGCCAGGGTTACGTGGGGAATCAGCCCCAGCATTTT | CASSQGYVGNQPQHF
many | TRBJ1-2 | TRBV2 | - | TGTGCCAGCAGTGAAGGAATAGGGCGGGTGGATGGCTACACCTTC | CASSEGIGRVDGYTF
few | TRBJ1-1 | TRBV2 | TRBD1 | TGTGCCAGCAAGACAGGGGAAACCACTGAAGCTTTCTTT | CASKTGETTEAFF
- | TRBJ1-1 | TRBV19 | - | TGTGCCAGTAGTATAGTCTCGGCCGCCGGCCTGAACACTGAAGCTTTCTTT | CASSIVSAAGLNTEAFF
few | TRBJ2-7 | TRBV7-6 | TRBD1 | TGTGCCAGCAGCTTAGCGGTCGAAGTGGGACAGGGAGTCGAGCAGTACTTC | CASSLAVEVGQGVEQYF
- | TRBJ2-5 | TRBV28 | TRBD1 | TGTGCCAGCAGTTACCCAGGGGGCCAAGAGACCCAGTACTTC | CASSYPGGQETQYF
- | TRBJ2-5 | TRBV5-4 | - | TGTGCCAGCAGCTTGTGGAGGGGGGGAGAGACCCAGTACTTC | CASSLWRGGETQYF
- | TRBJ2-5 | TRBV27 | - | TGTGCCAGCAGTTCAGGGGGGGGGTTGGAGACCCAGTACTTC | CASSSGGGLETQYF
many | TRBJ1-2 | TRBV19 | - | TGTGCCAGTACCGTGACTCCGTTTACTAACTATGGCTACACCTTC | CASTVTPFTNYGYTF
- | TRBJ2-7 | TRBV24-1 | TRBD1 | TGTGCCACCAGTGATGGCCCGGGACAGGGTTGGTACGAGCAGTACTTC | CATSDGPGQGWYEQYF
once | TRBJ2-5 | TRBV5-4 | TRBD1 | TGTGCCAGCAGCTCAGGGGTCCGGGACAGGGATGAAGGAGAGACCCAGTACTTC | CASSSGVRDRDEGETQYF
- | TRBJ1-1 | TRBV7-9 | - | TGTGCCAGCAGCGCTACGGAAATTACTTGGGATAACACTGAAGCTTTCTTT | CASSATEITWDNTEAFF
- | TRBJ1-1 | TRBV7-9 | - | TGTGCCAGCAGCCCGCTTTCATGGAGAGCTTTCTTT | CASSPLSWRAFF
few | TRBJ2-3 | TRBV27 | - | TGTGCCAGCACCAACCTGGCGGGGGCGGGCGATACGCAGTATTTT | CASTNLAGAGDTQYF
- | TRBJ2-7 | TRBV19 | TRBD1 | TGTGCCAATAGTACCACCGGGACAGGCGAATACGAGCAGTACTTC | CANSTTGTGEYEQYF
many | TRBJ2-2 | TRBV12-3/TRBV12-4 | - | TGTGCCAGCAGTTTTCAAGAGTTAATGAACACCGGGGAGCTGTTTTTT | CASSFQELMNTGELFF
few | TRBJ2-6 | TRBV7-9 | - | TGTGCCAGCAGCTTAGGGTTTTTGGGACATGGGGGGGCCAACGTCCTGACTTTC | CASSLGFLGHGGANVLTF
few | TRBJ1-2 | TRBV24-1 | - | TGTGCCACCAGTGATCCGGGACACCCCGGCTACACCTTC | CATSDPGHPGYTF
many | TRBJ2-7 | TRBV24-1 | - | TGTGCCACCAGTGAGGGGGACTACGAGCAGTACTTC | CATSEGDYEQYF
few | TRBJ2-7 | TRBV6-1 | TRBD1 | TGTGCCACTGAACAAACAGGGGGAAGAGGCGAGCAGTACTTC | CATEQTGGRGEQYF
- | TRBJ1-6 | TRBV20-1 | - | TGCAGTGCCCCCGACAGACTGAGCTCCTATAATTCACCCCTCCACTTT | CSAPDRLSSYNSPLHF
many | TRBJ2-2 | TRBV12-3/TRBV12-4 | TRBD1 | TGTGCCAGCAGCCCCCGGGACAGGATATTAGCCGGGGAGCTGTTTTTT | CASSPRDRILAGELFF
- | TRBJ2-2 | TRBV7-8 | - | TGTGCCAGCAGCCCCCTCAAGGAGGGCACCGGGGAGCTGTTTTTT | CASSPLKEGTGELFF
- | TRBJ2-2 | TRBV24-1 | - | TGTGCCACCAGTGATTTGTCAGGGGGGGCCGGGGAGCTGTTTTTT | CATSDLSGGAGELFF
many | TRBJ2-5 | TRBV5-5 | - | TGTGCCAGCAGCACTACGGGCGGGGACTTGGAGACCCAGTACTTC | CASSTTGGDLETQYF
- | TRBJ1-4 | TRBV11-2 | - | - | CASSLQVWGSRVKNCFF
many | TRBJ1-1 | TRBV16 | - | TGTGCCAGCAGCACTGATATGAACACTGAAGCTTTCTTT | CASSTDMNTEAFF
- | TRBJ2-2 | TRBV29-1 | - | TGCAGCGTTGAATGGGAGAACACCGGGGAGCCGTTTTTT | CSVEWENTGEPFF
few | TRBJ1-6 | TRBV27 | - | TGTGCCAGCAGTTTATCCGGGGTCTATAATTCACCCCTCCACTTT | CASSLSGVYNSPLHF
- | TRBJ2-2 | TRBV4-1 | TRBD2 | TGCGCCAGCAGCCAGAGCGGGAGCGGCACCGGGGAGCTGTTTTTT | CASSQSGSGTGELFF
- | TRBJ2-7 | TRBV5-1 | - | TGCGCCAGCAGCTTGTCCTCGGAGGAGCAGTACTTC | CASSLSSEEQYF
few | TRBJ2-7 | TRBV3-1 | TRBD2 | TGTGCCAGCAGACCCGGGACTAGCGGGATCTACGAGCAGTACTTC | CASRPGTSGIYEQYF
- | TRBJ2-5 | TRBV9 | - | TGTGCCAGCAGCCCCGGGACGGATAAGAAGACCCAGTACTTC | CASSPGTDKKTQYF
- | TRBJ2-1 | TRBV28 | TRBD2 | TGTGCCAGCAGTTTAAGCGGGAGCTACAATGAGCAGTTCTTC | CASSLSGSYNEQFF
- | TRBJ2-2 | TRBV7-2 | TRBD1 | TGTGCCAGCAGCTCAGACAGGGGAGGCACCGGGGAGCTGTTTTTT | CASSSDRGGTGELFF
many | TRBJ2-5 | TRBV6-1 | TRBD2 | TGTGCCAGCAGTGGGGGAGGGGAGGAGACCCAGTACTTC | CASSGGGEETQYF
many | TRBJ2-7 | TRBV28 | TRBD1 | TGTGCCAGCAGCGGTACAGGGGACCCCTCCTACGAGCAGTACTTC | CASSGTGDPSYEQYF
- | TRBJ2-7 | TRBV5-1 | TRBD1 | TGCGCCAGCAGCTTGGGGGACAGGGGGCTTCTCAGCGAGCAGTACTTC | CASSLGDRGLLSEQYF
- | TRBJ1-3 | TRBV7-6 | - | TGTGCCAGCAGCTTAGAGCGTGCGGGTTTCGGAAACACCATATATTTT | CASSLERAGFGNTIYF
- | TRBJ2-7 | TRBV10-3 | TRBD1 | TGTGCCGCTATGGGGACAGGGGCCCCTAGTGAGCAGTACTTC | CAAMGTGAPSEQYF
few | TRBJ2-7 | TRBV6-1 | - | TGTGCCAGCAGTGAATGGGGGAACCGCGAGCAGTACTTC | CASSEWGNREQYF
- | TRBJ1-1 | TRBV3-1 | - | TGTGCCAGCAGTCTAACGCCGATGAACACTGAAGCTTTCTTT | CASSLTPMNTEAFF
many | TRBJ2-4 | TRBV27 | TRBD1 | TGTGCCAGCAGTTTCGCGGACAGGATGAATCAGTACTTC | CASSFADRMNQYF
few | TRBJ2-7 | TRBV6-1 | - | TGTGCCAGCAGTGAAGCGAGGTTGGAGGAGATCTACGAGCAGTACTTC | CASSEARLEEIYEQYF
many | TRBJ1-1 | TRBV12-3/TRBV12-4 | TRBD1 | TGTGCCAGCAGTCCCGGGACAGGGAACACTGAAGCTTTCTTT | CASSPGTGNTEAFF
few | TRBJ1-1 | TRBV30 | - | TGTGCCTGGAGTGGCTTTGCCGGGAACACTGAAGCTTTCTTT | CAWSGFAGNTEAFF
few | TRBJ2-1 | TRBV20-1 | - | TGCAGTGCTAGAGAGCGGTCAGACAATGAGCAGTTCTTC | CSARERSDNEQFF
many | TRBJ1-1 | TRBV3-1 | - | TGTGCCAGCAGCCTAATGGACCGGGACACTGAAGCTTTCTTT | CASSLMDRDTEAFF